This T cell receptor (beta chain) comes out of a study of Graves' ophthalmopathy and Graves' hyperthyroidism. Study-wide results and limits: From stable hyperthyroidism, ophthalmopathy was separated by a 13-signature model with 87.88% sensitivity and under 84% specificity.

Researchers turned away patients with other autoimmune diseases, uncontrolled infections, pregnancy or lactation. PBMCs were isolated by Ficoll-Paque density gradient centrifugation, using 8 to 10 ml of fresh peripheral blood as the starting material. The authors amplified TCR beta CDR3 regions from RNA transcripts. Second-round multiplex PCR came after a first-round RT-PCR that employed HTBI primers. TCRdb reprocessed the multiplex PCR reads via MiXCR and lists one record per CDR3 protein. The table lists approximately 700,000 distinct CDR3 sequences, 40% of them singletons, with 44% in the top ten. This clonotype was seen repeatedly, ten times or more. What it binds is not known. The CDR3 covers 14 residues. CDR1 is SQVTM and CDR2 is ANQGSEA in the germline V gene. V dropped 3 bases and J dropped 2 bases, with 10 bases sitting between them.

The chain employs TRBV29-1 and TRBJ2-2, with D perhaps matching TRBD1 (6 bases). Sequences were obtained from peripheral blood. This receptor was obtained from an adult man with Graves' ophthalmopathy. CDR3 bases: TGCAGCGTTGATGGGGGCCGCAACACCGGGGAGCTGTTTTTT. Its protein product is CSVDGGRNTGELFF.